The 31 T cell receptor beta chains below all came from one sample that was sequenced in a study of beta chain features in type 1 diabetes. The study's findings and limits: Type 1 diabetes patients had TCRB CDR3s that were shorter (moderately but significantly so) in all four CD4+ subsets.

These receptors have no known antigen. As every portion of the isolated RNA was reverse transcribed, the sequencing read expressed TCRB transcripts. Here immunoSEQ multiplex PCR was the method, and the copy in TCRdb shows in-frame clones only, minus some. The data hold some 360,000 clones, with 9.6% observed a single time. Sequencing input: central memory CD4+ T cells from blood. Every receptor here comes from a man aged 30 to 45 with type 1 diabetes.

This clone has just a few counts. V gene TRBV6-1 combines with J gene TRBJ2-3; tentative D call: TRBD2 (6 bases). Between the trimmed V and J ends, which lost 0 bases and 1 base, there was a span of 17 bases. Germline values: CDR1 MNHNS, CDR2 SASEGT. The CDR3 contains 18 residues. CDR3 in DNA: TGTGCCAGCAGTGAAGCTCGGAGGGTTCGGTCTGGCACAGATACGCAGTATTTT. This gives the protein CASSEARRVRSGTDTQYF.

The chain carries TRBV4-3 and TRBJ1-5; D gene ambiguous. The CDR3 has 13 residues. Germline-derived CDR1 and CDR2 are LGHNA and YSLEER. V was shortened by 1 base and J by 5 bases, with 6 bases between the two germline ends. CDR3 in DNA: TGCGCCAGCAGCCAAGCCCACGATCAGCCCCAGCATTTT. Amino acid sequence: CASSQAHDQPQHF.

This clone has only a few counts. The rearrangement links TRBV7-2 to TRBJ2-7, with 9 positions matching TRBD2. CDR1 SGHTA and CDR2 FQGNSA come from the germline V gene. V lost 2 bases, J lost 3 bases, and 8 bases stayed unmatched. The CDR3 contains 16 residues. The CDR3 spells CASSLLAGTVLYEQYF. CDR3 sequence (DNA): TGTGCCAGCAGCTTACTAGCGGGAACTGTTCTCTACGAGCAGTACTTC.

This clone was counted between two and nine times. V and J are TRBV19 and TRBJ1-1; 9 nucleotides agree with TRBD1. The V segment lost 5 bases and the J segment 2 bases; nucleotides outside the gene matches: 9. CDR1 LNHDA and CDR2 SQIVND come from the germline V gene (reference sequence). The CDR3 has 16 amino acids. CDR3 in amino acids: CASSLTTGGRNTEAFF. The CDR3 nucleotides read TGTGCCAGTAGTCTTACCACAGGGGGCCGAAACACTGAAGCTTTCTTT. The full variable domain, rest sourced from reference TRBV19 and TRBJ1-1, is DGGITQSPKYLFRKEGQNVTLSCEQNLNHDAMYWYRQDPGQGLRLIYYSQIVNDFQKGDIAEGYSVSREKKESFPLTVTSAQKNPTAFYLCASSLTTGGRNTEAFFGQGTRLTVV.

This clone showed up just a few times. V usage is TRBV4-1 and J usage is TRBJ1-2; 9 bases match TRBD1. Germline CDR1 MGHRA, CDR2 YSYEKL. The CDR3 spans 15 residues. After removal of 4 bases from V and 4 bases from J, the junction contained 7 bases not matched to a gene. Written as DNA, the CDR3 is TGCGCCAGCAGCCCACAGGGGGCAGTCGGCTATGGCTACACCTTC. Amino acid sequence: CASSPQGAVGYGYTF.

The table lists this clone with many counts. Different DNA sequences within this sample yield the same CDR3. The chain couples TRBV29-1 to TRBJ1-2; D might be TRBD1 (5 bases). CDR3 size: 11 residues. Per the germline V gene, CDR1 is SQVTM and CDR2 is ANQGSEA. Trimming stripped 4 bases from V and 3 bases from J, with 6 bases between. Here the CDR3 reads CSVARDYGYTF. CDR3 nucleotides: TGCAGCGTTGCCAGGGACTATGGCTACACCTTC.

The gene calls are TRBV30 and TRBJ2-7; 8 bases fit TRBD2. CDR1 is GTSNPN and CDR2 is SVGIG in the germline V gene (reference sequence). This CDR3 spans 16 amino acids. V shed 3 bases and J 10 bases; nucleotides not matched to a gene: 20. The CDR3: CAWSYRGTSRGIPQYF. The CDR3 coding sequence is TGTGCCTGGAGCTATAGAGGGACTAGTAGGGGCATCCCACAGTACTTC.

The chain recombines TRBV4-1 with TRBJ2-1; no definite D call. The ends were cut back, 1 base at V and 0 bases at J, with 10 bases in the middle. This CDR3 has 16 amino acids. Germline CDR1 and CDR2: MGHRA and YSYEKL. CDR3 protein: CASSQVPQVSYNEQFF. CDR3 DNA: TGCGCCAGCAGCCAAGTTCCGCAGGTCTCCTACAATGAGCAGTTCTTC.

This clone showed up just a few times. V usage is TRBV5-1 and J usage is TRBJ2-1; D is uncertain. In germline, CDR1 is SGHRS, CDR2 YFSETQ. V lost 4 bases and J lost 1, with 6 bases in between. The CDR3 length is 13 residues. CDR3 bases: TGCGCCAGCAGCCCAGAATCCTACAATGAGCAGTTCTTC. As protein: CASSPESYNEQFF.

The V and J genes are TRBV5-1 and TRBJ1-4; D is unresolved. Germline lookup yields CDR1 SGHRS and CDR2 YFSETQ. The CDR3 is 16 amino acids. Trimming cost V 0 bases and J 6 bases, with 15 bases left between them. CDR3 sequence: CASSLGPAKGDEKLFF. In DNA form, the CDR3 reads TGCGCCAGCAGCTTGGGGCCGGCCAAAGGAGATGAAAAACTGTTTTTT. The full variable domain, in which reference TRBV5-1 and TRBJ1-4 provide the parts outside the CDR3, is KAGVTQTPRYLIKTRGQQVTLSCSPISGHRSVSWYQQTPGQGLQFLFEYFSETQRNKGNFPGRFSGRQFSNSRSEMNVSTLELGDSALYLCASSLGPAKGDEKLFFGSGTQLSVL.

This clone has just a few counts. The chain links TRBV28 to TRBJ2-1; D is unclear. Looked up from germline, CDR1 is MDHEN and CDR2 is SYDVKM. Deletions cut 8 bases from V and 7 bases from J, with 6 bases between. This CDR3 has 10 amino acids. CDR3 in amino acids: CASVGNEQFF. For the CDR3, the DNA is TGTGCCAGCGTAGGGAATGAGCAGTTCTTC. Full variable domain (rest looked up from reference TRBV28 and TRBJ2-1): DVKVTQSSRYLVKRTGEKVFLECVQDMDHENMFWYRQDPGLGLRLIYFSYDVKMKEKGDIPEGYSVSREKKERFSLILESASTNQTSMYLCASVGNEQFFGPGTRLTVL.

A few counts support this clone. This chain joins TRBV9 and TRBJ2-5; 11 bases agree with TRBD2. The junction had 9 bases not matched to a gene; V was cut back by 4 bases and J by 1 base. The V gene's germline CDR1 is SGDLS and CDR2 YYNGEE. The CDR3 has 17 residues. The CDR3 protein is CASSSMASGRPQETQYF. As DNA, the CDR3 is TGTGCCAGCAGCAGCATGGCTAGCGGGAGGCCCCAAGAGACCCAGTACTTC. The whole variable domain, filled in from reference TRBV9 and TRBJ2-5, reads DSGVTQTPKHLITATGQRVTLRCSPRSGDLSVYWYQQSLDQGLQFLIQYYNGEERAKGNILERFSAQQFPDLHSELNLSSLELGDSALYFCASSSMASGRPQETQYFGPGTRLLVL.

This clone was seen a handful of times. CDR3 region: CASSEQRENNEQFF. The CDR3 DNA reads TGTGCCAGCAGTGAGCAGCGGGAGAACAATGAGCAGTTCTTC. This chain joins TRBV2 and TRBJ2-1; 8 nucleotides align to TRBD2. The CDR3 is made up of 14 amino acids. V shed 3 bases and J 5 bases; nucleotides not matched to a gene: 3. Germline V CDR1 and CDR2: SNHLY, FYNNEI.

Comments on this clone: A junction end diverges from the germline sequence, so it may reflect a read error. The chain joins TRBV7-9 to TRBJ2-3; D is ambiguous. Per the germline V gene, CDR1 is SEHNR and CDR2 is FQNEAQ (reference sequence). The CDR3 sequence is 14 residues long. CDR3 bases: TGCGCCAGCAGCCAAGATTGGACCACAGATACGCAGTATTTT. Translating gives CASSQDWTTDTQYF.

This chain links TRBV11-2 with TRBJ2-3, with TRBD2 matching 8 bases. Trimming took 5 bases from V and 1 from J; bases not matched to a gene: 5. CDR1 is SGHAT, CDR2 FQNNGV, per germline. This CDR3 spans 15 amino acids. The CDR3 DNA reads as TGTGCCAGCAGCCTCATGCGGGGGGGCACAGATACGCAGTATTTT. Amino acids: CASSLMRGGTDTQYF.

The chain recombines TRBV21-1 with TRBJ2-7; the table's TRBD1 call for D was not verified on the DNA. TRBV21-1 is classified as a pseudogene. The CDR3 spans 16 residues. The chain's CDR3 is CASSKGTGTGLIEQYF. DNA of the CDR3: TGTGCCAGCAGCAAAGGCACCGGGACAGGCTTGATCGAGCAGTACTTC.

In its sample, this clone was seen a few times. The rearrangement uses TRBV15 and TRBJ1-2; no clear D. This CDR3 has 16 residues. CDR1 is LNHNV, CDR2 YYDKDF, per germline (reference sequence). V lost 1 base, J lost 3 bases, and 15 bases lay in between. The DNA for the CDR3 is TGTGCCACCAGCAGAGTTCGCCGAGGCTCGGACTATGGCTACACCTTC. This codes for CATSRVRRGSDYGYTF.

The V call is TRBV7-7, the J call TRBJ1-4; TRBD1 might be the D (5 bases). The CDR3 spans 13 residues. The V and J ends lost 8 bases and 8 bases respectively, with 15 bases between them. In germline, CDR1 is SSHAT, CDR2 FNYEAQ (reference sequence). The CDR3: CASEGREREKLFF. DNA for the CDR3: TGTGCCAGCGAAGGCAGGGAGAGGGAAAAACTGTTTTTT.

This chain joins TRBV5-6 and TRBJ2-7; TRBD1 matches 10 bases. The V segment lost 0 bases and the J segment 1 base; nucleotides outside the gene matches: 4. Germline V gene data show CDR1 as SGHDT and CDR2 as YYEEEE. The CDR3 sequence is 16 residues long. The CDR3 nucleotides read TGTGCCAGCAGCTTGGGGGGACAGGGGCCTTCCTACGAGCAGTACTTC. As protein: CASSLGGQGPSYEQYF. The full variable domain, with the rest looked up from reference TRBV5-6 and TRBJ2-7, is DAGVTQSPTHLIKTRGQQVTLRCSPKSGHDTVSWYQQALGQGPQFIFQYYEEEERQRGNFPDRFSGHQFPNYSSELNVNALLLGDSALYLCASSLGGQGPSYEQYFGPGTRLTVT.

This chain connects TRBV4-2 to TRBJ1-4; 8 nucleotides match TRBD1. The CDR3 loop spans 16 amino acids. Germline V gene data show CDR1 as LGHNA and CDR2 as YNFKEQ. V shed 0 bases and J 8 bases; nucleotides not matched to a gene: 8. The CDR3: CASSQELQGAGEKLFF. The CDR3 DNA reads TGTGCCAGCAGCCAAGAACTCCAGGGGGCTGGCGAAAAACTGTTTTTT.

This clone was counted between two and nine times. The chain links TRBV29-1 to TRBJ2-1; 7 bases map to TRBD2. The CDR3 spans 13 residues. J gave up 1 base and V 7 bases, and 4 bases lay outside the gene matches. In germline, CDR1 is SQVTM, CDR2 ANQGSEA. The DNA of the CDR3 is TGCAGCGCCCGAGCGGGGTCCTACAATGAGCAGTTCTTC. Encoded protein: CSARAGSYNEQFF.

This chain connects TRBV11-2 to TRBJ2-3; D is uncertain. The CDR3 contains 13 residues. Germline V CDR1 and CDR2: SGHAT, FQNNGV. V shed 5 bases and J shed 4 bases, with 10 bases lying between them. CDR3 loop: CASSGSTADTQYF. In nucleotides, the CDR3 is TGTGCCAGCAGCGGTAGCACGGCAGATACGCAGTATTTT.

The chain recombines TRBV7-9 with TRBJ2-1; 8 positions match TRBD2. CDR3 length equals 12 residues. V dropped 5 bases and J dropped 8; count of bases not matched to a gene: 2. CDR1 is SEHNR, CDR2 FQNEAQ, per germline (reference sequence). The CDR3 region has the DNA TGTGCCAGCAGCCGGGAGGGGGATGAGCAGTTCTTC. Protein sequence: CASSREGDEQFF.

This clone has only a few counts. Other DNA variants within this sample encode the same CDR3. The chain carries TRBV7-2 and TRBJ2-5; 7 bases are shared with TRBD2. Per the germline V gene, CDR1 is SGHTA and CDR2 is FQGNSA. The junction had 8 bases not matched to a gene; V was cut back by 4 bases and J by 3 bases. The CDR3 has 15 amino acids. CDR3 region: CASSSYQRGKETQYF. CDR3 in DNA: TGTGCCAGCAGCTCCTATCAGCGGGGAAAAGAGACCCAGTACTTC.

This clone was observed a handful of times. This sequence joins TRBV4-3 and TRBJ1-1, with 9 nucleotides matching TRBD1. This CDR3 is built from 14 residues. Germline values: CDR1 LGHNA, CDR2 YSLEER. The V and J ends lost 4 bases and 4 bases, in that order; junction bases with no gene match: 4. The CDR3 loop reads CASSRMDRGTEAFF. CDR3 bases: TGCGCCAGCAGCCGGATGGACAGGGGCACTGAAGCTTTCTTT.

This clone was found a few times. V gene TRBV28 combines with J gene TRBJ2-2; perhaps TRBD2 as D (7 bases). The V gene's germline CDR1 is MDHEN and CDR2 SYDVKM. The length of the CDR3 is 14 residues. V lost 9 bases, J lost 4 bases, and 15 bases lay in between. CDR3 sequence reads: CASYVGGGTGELFF. CDR3 coding DNA: TGTGCCAGTTACGTGGGAGGGGGCACCGGGGAGCTGTTTTTT. Full variable domain (rest looked up from reference TRBV28 and TRBJ2-2): DVKVTQSSRYLVKRTGEKVFLECVQDMDHENMFWYRQDPGLGLRLIYFSYDVKMKEKGDIPEGYSVSREKKERFSLILESASTNQTSMYLCASYVGGGTGELFFGEGSRLTVL.

In its sample, this clone was seen a few times. CDR3 sequence: CSGVRDQETQYF. The CDR3 DNA follows: TGCAGCGGGGTCAGGGACCAAGAGACCCAGTACTTC. The genes are TRBV29-1 and TRBJ2-5; maybe TRBD1 (5 bases). Germline V gives CDR1 SQVTM, CDR2 ANQGSEA. The CDR3 runs 12 residues. V was trimmed by 7 bases and J by 0 bases, leaving 9 bases between them.

This clone was seen only a few times. The genes are TRBV28 and TRBJ1-1; TRBD1 matches at 7 bases. V was clipped by 3 bases and J by 2 bases; unmatched bases: 9. The germline CDR1 and CDR2 sequences are MDHEN and SYDVKM. CDR3 length: 16 residues. CDR3 DNA sequence: TGTGCCAGCAGTTTCGTACGCGCAGGGGGTAACACTGAAGCTTTCTTT. The encoded protein is CASSFVRAGGNTEAFF.

This chain links TRBV28 with TRBJ1-4; 9 nucleotides line up with TRBD1. The ends lost 3 bases at V and 8 bases at J; junction bases unmatched: 4. There are 14 residues in the CDR3. CDR1 and CDR2 from the germline V gene are MDHEN and SYDVKM. In DNA, the CDR3 is TGTGCCAGCAGTTTGGGACAGGGACGGGAAAAACTGTTTTTT. Its translation is CASSLGQGREKLFF.

The chain recombines TRBV7-2 with TRBJ2-3, with 14 bases lining up with TRBD2. This CDR3 spans 15 amino acids. The germline CDR1 and CDR2 sequences are SGHTA and FQGNSA. The V segment lost 5 bases and the J segment 8 bases; nucleotides outside the gene matches: 6. Here the CDR3 DNA reads TGTGCCAGCAGCCCAGGGACTAGCGGGAGTTCTACGCAGTATTTT. Its protein is CASSPGTSGSSTQYF.

This chain uses TRBV30 with TRBJ2-7; possibly TRBD1 for D (6 bases). The CDR3 length is 14 residues. V lost 3 bases and J 2 bases, leaving 14 bases between the germline ends. The germline V gene has CDR1 GTSNPN and CDR2 SVGIG (reference sequence). CDR3 DNA sequence: TGTGCCTGGAGCAATGGGGGCAGTACCTACGAGCAGTACTTC. This codes for CAWSNGGSTYEQYF.